This TCR beta chain was sequenced in a study of cytomegalovirus exposure and HLA in healthy donors. Use of 60 Vbeta and 13 Jbeta primers characterized the PCR. Data came from immunoSEQ multiplex PCR; TCRdb stores just in-frame clones and leaves some out. The table lists around 100,000 clones, just over 65% of them singletons. V was cut by 3 bases and J by 0 bases, with 11 bases left in between. There are 14 residues in the CDR3. Germline V gene sequence: CDR1 SQVTM, CDR2 ANQGSEA. The receptor comes from a young man in good health and CMV-seronegative. The chain recombines TRBV29-1 with TRBJ1-2, with D unclear. The material sequenced was PBMCs. CDR3 sequence reads: CSVEEGTSNYGYTF. The CDR3 DNA sequence: TGCAGCGTTGAGGAGGGAACATCTAACTATGGCTACACCTTC.